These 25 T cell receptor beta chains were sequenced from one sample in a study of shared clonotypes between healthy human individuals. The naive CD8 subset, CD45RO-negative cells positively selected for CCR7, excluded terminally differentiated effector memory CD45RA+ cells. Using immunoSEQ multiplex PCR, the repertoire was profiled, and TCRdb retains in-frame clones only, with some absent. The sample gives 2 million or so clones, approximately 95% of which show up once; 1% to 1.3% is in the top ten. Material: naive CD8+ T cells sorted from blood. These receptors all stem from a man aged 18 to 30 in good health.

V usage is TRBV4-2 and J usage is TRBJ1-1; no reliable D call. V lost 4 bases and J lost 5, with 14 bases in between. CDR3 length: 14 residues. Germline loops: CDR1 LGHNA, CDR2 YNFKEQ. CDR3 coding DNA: TGTGCCAGCAGCCCCACAGATGGATGGACTGAAGCTTTCTTT. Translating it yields CASSPTDGWTEAFF.

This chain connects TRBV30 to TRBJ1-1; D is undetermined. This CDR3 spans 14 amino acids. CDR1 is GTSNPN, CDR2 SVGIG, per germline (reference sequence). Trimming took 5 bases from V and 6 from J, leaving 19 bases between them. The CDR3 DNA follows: TGTGCCTGGGACGGAGAACCTCTAAAGGCTGAAGCTTTCTTT. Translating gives CAWDGEPLKAEAFF.

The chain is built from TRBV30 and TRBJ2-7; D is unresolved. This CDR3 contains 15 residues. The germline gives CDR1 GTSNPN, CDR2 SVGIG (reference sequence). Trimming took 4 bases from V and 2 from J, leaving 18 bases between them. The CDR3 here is CAWTPATSTPYEQYF. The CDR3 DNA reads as TGTGCCTGGACCCCCGCGACATCGACCCCCTACGAGCAGTACTTC.

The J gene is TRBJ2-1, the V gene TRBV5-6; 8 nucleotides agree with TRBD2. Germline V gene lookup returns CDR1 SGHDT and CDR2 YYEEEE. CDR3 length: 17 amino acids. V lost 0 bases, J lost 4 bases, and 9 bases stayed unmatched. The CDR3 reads CASSLVSPREGYNEQFF. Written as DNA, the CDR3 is TGTGCCAGCAGCTTGGTCTCCCCCCGGGAGGGATACAATGAGCAGTTCTTC.

CDR3 loop: CASSLAGQGYSWDGNTIYF. For the CDR3, the DNA is TGTGCCAGCAGTCTCGCGGGACAGGGGTATAGTTGGGATGGAAACACCATATATTTT. The chain links TRBV28 to TRBJ1-3; 10 nucleotides match TRBD1. The CDR3 runs 19 residues. The trim removed 5 bases at V and 3 bases at J, leaving 16 bases unmatched. Germline V gives CDR1 MDHEN, CDR2 SYDVKM.

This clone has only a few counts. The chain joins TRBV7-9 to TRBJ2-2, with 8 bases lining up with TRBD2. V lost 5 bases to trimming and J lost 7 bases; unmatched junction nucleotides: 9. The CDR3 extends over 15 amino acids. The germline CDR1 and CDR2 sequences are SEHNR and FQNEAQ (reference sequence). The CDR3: CASSISSGSLGELFF. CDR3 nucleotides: TGTGCCAGCAGCATCAGCAGCGGGAGTCTCGGGGAGCTGTTTTTT.

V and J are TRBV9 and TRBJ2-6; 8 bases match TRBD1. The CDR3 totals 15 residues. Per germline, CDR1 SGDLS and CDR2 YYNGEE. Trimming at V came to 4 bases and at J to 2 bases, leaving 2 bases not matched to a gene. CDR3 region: CASSKTGAGANVLTF. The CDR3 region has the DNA TGTGCCAGCAGCAAGACAGGGGCTGGGGCCAACGTCCTGACTTTC.

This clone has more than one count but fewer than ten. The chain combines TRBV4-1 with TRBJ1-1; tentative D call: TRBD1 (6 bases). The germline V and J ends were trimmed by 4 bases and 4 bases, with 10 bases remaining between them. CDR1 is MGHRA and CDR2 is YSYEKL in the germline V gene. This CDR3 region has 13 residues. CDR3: CASSRTGTTEAFF. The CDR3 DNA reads TGCGCCAGCAGCCGAACAGGGACCACTGAAGCTTTCTTT.

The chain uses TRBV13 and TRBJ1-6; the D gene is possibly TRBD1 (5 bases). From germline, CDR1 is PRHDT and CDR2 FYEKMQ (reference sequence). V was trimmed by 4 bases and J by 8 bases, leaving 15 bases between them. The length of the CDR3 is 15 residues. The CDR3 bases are TGTGCCAGCAGCTCCACGGGGGGTCTCGATTCACCCCTCCACTTT. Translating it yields CASSSTGGLDSPLHF.

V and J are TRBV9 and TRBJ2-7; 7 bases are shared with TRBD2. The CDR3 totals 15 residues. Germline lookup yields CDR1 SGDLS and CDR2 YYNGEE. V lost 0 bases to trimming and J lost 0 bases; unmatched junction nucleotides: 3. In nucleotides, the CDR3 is TGTGCCAGCAGCGTAGGACTAGCCACCTCCTACGAGCAGTACTTC. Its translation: CASSVGLATSYEQYF.

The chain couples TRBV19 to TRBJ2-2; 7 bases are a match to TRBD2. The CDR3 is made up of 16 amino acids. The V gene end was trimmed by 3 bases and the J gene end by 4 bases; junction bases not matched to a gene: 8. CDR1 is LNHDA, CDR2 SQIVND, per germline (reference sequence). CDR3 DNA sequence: TGTGCCAGTAGTATCTCCGGCGGGAGTATCACCGGGGAGCTGTTTTTT. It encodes CASSISGGSITGELFF.

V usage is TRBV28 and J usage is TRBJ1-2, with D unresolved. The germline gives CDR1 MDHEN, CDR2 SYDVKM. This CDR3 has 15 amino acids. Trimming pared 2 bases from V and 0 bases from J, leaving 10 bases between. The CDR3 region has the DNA TGTGCCAGCAGTTTAAGGGCAGCCCCTAACTATGGCTACACCTTC. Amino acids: CASSLRAAPNYGYTF.

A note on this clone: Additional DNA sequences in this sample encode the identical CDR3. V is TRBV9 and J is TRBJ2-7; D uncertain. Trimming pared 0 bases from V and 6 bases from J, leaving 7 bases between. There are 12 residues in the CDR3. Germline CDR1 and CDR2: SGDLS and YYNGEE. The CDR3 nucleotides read TGTGCCAGCAGCGTAGAAGGCGGCGAGCAGTACTTC. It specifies CASSVEGGEQYF.

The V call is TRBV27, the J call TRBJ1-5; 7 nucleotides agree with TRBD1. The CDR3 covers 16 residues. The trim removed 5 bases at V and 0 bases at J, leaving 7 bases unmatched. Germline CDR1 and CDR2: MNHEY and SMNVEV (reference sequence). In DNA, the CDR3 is TGTGCCAGCAGTCCTGGGACAGTCTATAGCAATCAGCCCCAGCATTTT. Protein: CASSPGTVYSNQPQHF.

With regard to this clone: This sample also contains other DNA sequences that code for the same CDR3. This chain's CDR3 is CASSPGLAGLNEQFF. CDR3 bases: TGTGCCAGCAGCCCTGGACTAGCGGGGCTCAATGAGCAGTTCTTC. The chain combines TRBV9 with TRBJ2-1; 12 bases are a match to TRBD2. Germline V gene lookup returns CDR1 SGDLS and CDR2 YYNGEE. CDR3 length equals 15 residues. With 4 bases clipped from V and 6 bases from J, the junction kept 5 bases outside the gene matches.

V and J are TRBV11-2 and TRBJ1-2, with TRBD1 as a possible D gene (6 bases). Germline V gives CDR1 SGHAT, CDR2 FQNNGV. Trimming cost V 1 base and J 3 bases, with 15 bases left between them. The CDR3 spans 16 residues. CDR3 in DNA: TGTGCCAGCAGCTTAGTAGGGACATTCACCGACTATGGCTACACCTTC. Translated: CASSLVGTFTDYGYTF.

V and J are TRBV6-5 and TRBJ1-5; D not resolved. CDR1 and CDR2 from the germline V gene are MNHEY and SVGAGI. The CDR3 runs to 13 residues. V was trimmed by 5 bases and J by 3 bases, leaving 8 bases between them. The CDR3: CASSVELNQPQHF. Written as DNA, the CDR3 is TGTGCCAGCAGTGTAGAACTCAATCAGCCCCAGCATTTT.

CDR3 loop: CASSLVPEGGTEAFF. Here the CDR3 DNA reads TGTGCCAGCAGCTTAGTCCCGGAGGGGGGCACTGAAGCTTTCTTT. This chain uses TRBV7-6 with TRBJ1-1; a weak D match, TRBD1 (6 bases). Trimming cost V 1 base and J 4 bases, with 13 bases left between them. Germline V gene lookup returns CDR1 SGHVS and CDR2 FNYEAQ. The CDR3 covers 15 residues.

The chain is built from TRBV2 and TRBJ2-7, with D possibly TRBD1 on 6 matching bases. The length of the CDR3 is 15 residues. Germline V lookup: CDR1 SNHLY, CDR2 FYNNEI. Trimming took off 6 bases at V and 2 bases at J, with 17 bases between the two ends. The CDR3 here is CASSPGQIVPYEQYF. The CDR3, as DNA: TGTGCCAGCAGCCCTGGACAGATCGTCCCCTACGAGCAGTACTTC.

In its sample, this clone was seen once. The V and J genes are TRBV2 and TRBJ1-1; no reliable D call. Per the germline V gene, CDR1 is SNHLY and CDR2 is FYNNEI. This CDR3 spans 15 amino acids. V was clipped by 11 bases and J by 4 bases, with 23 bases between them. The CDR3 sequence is CAGPLGGRDGTEAFF. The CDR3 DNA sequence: TGTGCCGGACCCCTCGGCGGGCGGGATGGCACTGAAGCTTTCTTT.

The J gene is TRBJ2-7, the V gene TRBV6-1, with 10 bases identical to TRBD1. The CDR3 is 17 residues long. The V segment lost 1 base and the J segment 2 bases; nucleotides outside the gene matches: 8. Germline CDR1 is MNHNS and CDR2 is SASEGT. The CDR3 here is CASSEGFGQGGTYEQYF. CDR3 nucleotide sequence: TGTGCCAGCAGTGAAGGGTTTGGACAGGGGGGCACCTACGAGCAGTACTTC.

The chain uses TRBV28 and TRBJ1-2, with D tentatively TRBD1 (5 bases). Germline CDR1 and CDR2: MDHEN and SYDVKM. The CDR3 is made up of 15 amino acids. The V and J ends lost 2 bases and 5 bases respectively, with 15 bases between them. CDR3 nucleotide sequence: TGTGCCAGCAGTTTACCTGCCGATGGGGGTTATGGCTACACCTTC. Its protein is CASSLPADGGYGYTF.

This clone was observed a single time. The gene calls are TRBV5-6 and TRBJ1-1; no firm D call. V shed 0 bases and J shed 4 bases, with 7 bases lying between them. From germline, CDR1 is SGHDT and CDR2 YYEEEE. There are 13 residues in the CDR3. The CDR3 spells CASSLGAVTEAFF. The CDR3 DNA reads TGTGCCAGCAGCTTGGGAGCGGTCACTGAAGCTTTCTTT.

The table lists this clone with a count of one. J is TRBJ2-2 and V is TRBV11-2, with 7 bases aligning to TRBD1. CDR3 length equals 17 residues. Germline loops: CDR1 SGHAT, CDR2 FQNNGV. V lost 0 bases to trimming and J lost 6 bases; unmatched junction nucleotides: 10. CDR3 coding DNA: TGTGCCAGCAGCTTAGAACAGGGGTTCGAGATATCCGGGGAGCTGTTTTTT. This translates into CASSLEQGFEISGELFF.

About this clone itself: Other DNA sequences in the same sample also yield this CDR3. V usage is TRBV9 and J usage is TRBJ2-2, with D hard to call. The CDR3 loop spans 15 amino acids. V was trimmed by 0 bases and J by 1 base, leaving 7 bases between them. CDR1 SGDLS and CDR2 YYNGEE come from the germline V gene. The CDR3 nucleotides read TGTGCCAGCAGCGTAGGTTCAGGGAACACCGGGGAGCTGTTTTTT. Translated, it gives CASSVGSGNTGELFF.